A selection of T cell receptor beta chains follows, all from one sample in a study of blood T cells in healthy people across ages. TCRdb itself ran the 5' RACE reads through MiXCR, one entry per CDR3 protein. The sample holds 1 million or so distinct CDR3 sequences, 25% seen once. The same specimen was also included in a second study, on T cells of mothers and their children.

The sequenced material came from blood. The origin of the receptors is a girl aged 2-9 years in good health. The CDR3 runs from the conserved cysteine through the conserved F or W. The order of the fields is D gene, J gene, V gene, clone size, CDR3 DNA, CDR3 protein. The D gene is left open where the match is weak. Size is omitted from some rows. Given values are once, few, many or a class for expanded clones.

D: -; J: TRBJ2-5; V: TRBV29-1; size: -; DNA: TGCAGCGTTGATCAGGGAAGCGGACAAGAGACCCAGTACTTC; CDR3: CSVDQGSGQETQYF
D: -; J: TRBJ1-1; V: TRBV29-1; size: -; DNA: TGCAGCGTTGAAACTACGGACAGTGCGAACACTGAAGCTTTCTTT; CDR3: CSVETTDSANTEAFF
D: TRBD2; J: TRBJ2-1; V: TRBV7-9; size: -; DNA: TGTGCCAGCAGCCGGACTAGCGGGGCAGGAAATGAGCAGTTCTTC; CDR3: CASSRTSGAGNEQFF
D: TRBD1; J: TRBJ2-7; V: TRBV12-3/TRBV12-4; size: few; DNA: TGTGCCAGCAGTAGGACAGGCTACTACGAGCAGTACTTC; CDR3: CASSRTGYYEQYF
D: -; J: TRBJ2-1; V: TRBV20-1; size: -; DNA: TGCAGTGCTGTCGACTGGGGTGAGCAGTTCTTC; CDR3: CSAVDWGEQFF
D: -; J: TRBJ2-5; V: TRBV12-3/TRBV12-4; size: -; DNA: TGTGCCAGCACCCCGACTTCGCCACAAGAGACCCAGTACTTC; CDR3: CASTPTSPQETQYF
D: TRBD2; J: TRBJ2-3; V: TRBV4-2; size: -; DNA: TGTGCCAGCAGCCAACTCGGGGGGATCACAGATACGCAGTATTTT; CDR3: CASSQLGGITDTQYF
D: -; J: TRBJ1-2; V: TRBV6-1; size: few; DNA: TGTGCCAGCAGGACAGCCTTTTATGGCTACACCTTC; CDR3: CASRTAFYGYTF
D: -; J: TRBJ2-1; V: TRBV6-2/TRBV6-3; size: few; DNA: TGTGCCAGCAGCACCCAAGGGGGGGGCATCTACAATGAGCAGTTCTTC; CDR3: CASSTQGGGIYNEQFF
D: -; J: TRBJ2-7; V: TRBV5-1; size: few; DNA: TGCGCCAGCAGCCAGACCGGGACACCTCTCGAGCAGTACTTC; CDR3: CASSQTGTPLEQYF
D: -; J: TRBJ2-6; V: TRBV24-1; size: few; DNA: TGTGCCACCAGTGATTCGAGCCTCGCTGGGGCCAACGTCCTGACTTTC; CDR3: CATSDSSLAGANVLTF
D: -; J: TRBJ2-1; V: TRBV7-9; size: -; DNA: TGTGCCAGCAGCCCCCCAGGGCCCCCATCCTACAATGAGCAGTTCTTC; CDR3: CASSPPGPPSYNEQFF
D: TRBD2; J: TRBJ2-3; V: TRBV28; size: few; DNA: TGTGCCAGCAGTTTGAGCGGGACCGCCACAGATACGCAGTATTTT; CDR3: CASSLSGTATDTQYF
D: TRBD2; J: TRBJ2-1; V: TRBV4-1; size: -; DNA: TGCGCCAGCAGCCAACTAACTAGCGGAGAACTCAATGAGCAGTTCTTC; CDR3: CASSQLTSGELNEQFF
D: -; J: TRBJ1-5; V: TRBV20-1; size: -; DNA: TGCAGTGCTAGAGGGTTCGATTCGGACGAGTCGGAGATAGATCAGCCCCAGCATTTT; CDR3: CSARGFDSDESEIDQPQHF
D: -; J: TRBJ2-1; V: TRBV2; size: few; DNA: TGTGCCAGCAGTGAATTTCCCGGGGAGAAGTTCTTC; CDR3: CASSEFPGEKFF
D: -; J: TRBJ1-5; V: TRBV7-2; size: few; DNA: TGTGCCAGCAGATCCGGGCGGGGGCCTAGGGGCAATCAGCCCCAGCATTTT; CDR3: CASRSGRGPRGNQPQHF
D: -; J: TRBJ1-2; V: TRBV11-3; size: -; DNA: TGTGCCAGCAGAGCCTCGGGACATAACTATGGCTACACCTTC; CDR3: CASRASGHNYGYTF
D: -; J: TRBJ1-2; V: TRBV4-3; size: few; DNA: TGCGCCAGCAGCCAAGATTCGTGGGGAAACTATGGCTACACCTTC; CDR3: CASSQDSWGNYGYTF
D: -; J: TRBJ2-2; V: TRBV6-1; size: few; DNA: TGTGCCAGCAGTGCACAGCCAGACACCGGGGAGCTGTTTTTT; CDR3: CASSAQPDTGELFF
D: -; J: TRBJ1-2; V: TRBV6-6; size: -; DNA: TGTGCCAGCAGGGGCGGGGAGGGCTACACCTTC; CDR3: CASRGGEGYTF
D: -; J: TRBJ2-3; V: TRBV4-1; size: -; DNA: TGCGCCAGCAGCCAAGAATGGGAACCTGGCACAGATACGCAGTATTTT; CDR3: CASSQEWEPGTDTQYF
D: -; J: TRBJ1-4; V: TRBV6-5; size: -; DNA: TGTGCCAGCAGTTACCTGTCGGGGGGTGGTGAAAAACTGTTTTTT; CDR3: CASSYLSGGGEKLFF